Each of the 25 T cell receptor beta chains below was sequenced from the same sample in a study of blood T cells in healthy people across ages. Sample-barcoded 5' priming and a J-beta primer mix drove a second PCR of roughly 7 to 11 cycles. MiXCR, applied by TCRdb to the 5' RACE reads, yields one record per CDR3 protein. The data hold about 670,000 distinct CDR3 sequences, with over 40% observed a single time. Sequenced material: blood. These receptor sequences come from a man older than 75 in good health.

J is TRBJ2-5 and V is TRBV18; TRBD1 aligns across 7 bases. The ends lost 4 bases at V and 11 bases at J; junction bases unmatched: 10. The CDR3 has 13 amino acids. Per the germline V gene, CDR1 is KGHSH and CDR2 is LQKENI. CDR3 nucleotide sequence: TGTGCCAGCTCACAAATTATAGGACAGGATCAGTACTTC. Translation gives CASSQIIGQDQYF.

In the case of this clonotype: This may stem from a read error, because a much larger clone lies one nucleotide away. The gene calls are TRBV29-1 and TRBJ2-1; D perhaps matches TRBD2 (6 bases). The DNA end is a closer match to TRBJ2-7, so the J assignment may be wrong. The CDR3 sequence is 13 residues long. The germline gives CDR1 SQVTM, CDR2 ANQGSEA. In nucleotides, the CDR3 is TGCAGCGTTGATAGCGGCTCCTACAATGGGCAGTACTTC. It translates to CSVDSGSYNGQYF.

CDR3 nucleotide sequence: TGTGCCAGCAGTGGTCAGGCAGGGGTGGGAGAGACCCAGTACTTC. This codes for CASSGQAGVGETQYF. The chain uses TRBV2 and TRBJ2-5; perhaps TRBD1 as D (6 bases). The CDR3 is 15 amino acids. V lost 4 bases to trimming and J lost 4 bases, with 16 bases between them. Germline V CDR1 and CDR2: SNHLY, FYNNEI.

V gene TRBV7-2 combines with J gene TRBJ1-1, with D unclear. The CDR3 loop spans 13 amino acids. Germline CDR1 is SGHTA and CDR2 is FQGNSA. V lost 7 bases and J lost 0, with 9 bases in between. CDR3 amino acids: CASNPGLNTEAFF. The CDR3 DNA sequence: TGTGCCAGCAACCCGGGATTGAACACTGAAGCTTTCTTT.

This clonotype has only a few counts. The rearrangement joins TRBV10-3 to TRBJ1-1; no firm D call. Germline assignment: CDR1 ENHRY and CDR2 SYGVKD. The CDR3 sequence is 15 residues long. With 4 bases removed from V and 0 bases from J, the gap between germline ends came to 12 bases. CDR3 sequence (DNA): TGTGCCATCAGTGCCACAACAGATTTGAACACTGAAGCTTTCTTT. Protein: CAISATTDLNTEAFF.

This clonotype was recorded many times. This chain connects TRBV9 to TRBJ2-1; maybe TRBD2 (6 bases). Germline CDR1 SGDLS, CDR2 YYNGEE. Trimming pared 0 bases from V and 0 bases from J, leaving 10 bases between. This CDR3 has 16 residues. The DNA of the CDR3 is TGTGCCAGCAGCGTAGGTGGAGGGAGCTCCTACAATGAGCAGTTCTTC. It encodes CASSVGGGSSYNEQFF.

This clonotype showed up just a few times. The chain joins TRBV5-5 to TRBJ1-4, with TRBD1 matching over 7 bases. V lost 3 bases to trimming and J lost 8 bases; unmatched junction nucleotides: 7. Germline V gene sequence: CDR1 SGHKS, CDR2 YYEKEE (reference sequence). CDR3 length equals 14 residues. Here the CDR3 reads CASSSTGRGEKLFF. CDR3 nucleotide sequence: TGTGCCAGCAGCTCGACAGGGAGAGGAGAAAAACTGTTTTTT.

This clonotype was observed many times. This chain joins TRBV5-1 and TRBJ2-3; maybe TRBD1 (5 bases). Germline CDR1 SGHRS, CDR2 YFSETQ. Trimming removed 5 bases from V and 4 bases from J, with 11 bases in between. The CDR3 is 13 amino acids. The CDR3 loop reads CASRLTVADTQYF. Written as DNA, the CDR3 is TGCGCCAGCAGGCTGACAGTCGCAGATACGCAGTATTTT.

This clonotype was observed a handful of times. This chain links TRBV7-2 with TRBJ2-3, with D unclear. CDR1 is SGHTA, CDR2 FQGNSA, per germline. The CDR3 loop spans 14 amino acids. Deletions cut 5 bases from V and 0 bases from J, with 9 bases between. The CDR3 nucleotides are TGTGCCAGCAGCGTAAGGGCTAGCACAGATACGCAGTATTTT. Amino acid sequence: CASSVRASTDTQYF.

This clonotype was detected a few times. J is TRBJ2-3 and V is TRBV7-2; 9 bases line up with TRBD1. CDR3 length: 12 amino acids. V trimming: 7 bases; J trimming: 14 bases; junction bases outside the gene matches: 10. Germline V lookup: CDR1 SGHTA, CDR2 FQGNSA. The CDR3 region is CASNLGQGKGYF. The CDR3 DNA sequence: TGTGCCAGCAACCTAGGACAGGGGAAGGGGTATTTT.

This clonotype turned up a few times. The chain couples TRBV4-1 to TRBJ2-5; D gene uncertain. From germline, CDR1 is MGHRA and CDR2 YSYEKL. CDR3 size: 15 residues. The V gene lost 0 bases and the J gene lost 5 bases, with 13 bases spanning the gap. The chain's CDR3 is CASSQEFLRMETQYF. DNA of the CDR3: TGCGCCAGCAGCCAAGAATTTCTTAGAATGGAGACCCAGTACTTC.

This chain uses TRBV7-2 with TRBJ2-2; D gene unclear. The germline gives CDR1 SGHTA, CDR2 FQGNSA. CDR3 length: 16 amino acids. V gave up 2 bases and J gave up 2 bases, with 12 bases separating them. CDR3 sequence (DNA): TGTGCCAGCAGCTTACGGCCAGTGCCTAACACCGGGGAGCTGTTTTTT. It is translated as CASSLRPVPNTGELFF.

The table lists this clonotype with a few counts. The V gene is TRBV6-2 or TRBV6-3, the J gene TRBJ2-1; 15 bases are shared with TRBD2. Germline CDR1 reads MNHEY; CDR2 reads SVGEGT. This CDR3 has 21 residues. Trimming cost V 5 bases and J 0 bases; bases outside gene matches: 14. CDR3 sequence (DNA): TGTGCCAGCAGTGTTCCTCGGGGGACTAGCGGGGGGTTGAGCTCCTACAATGAGCAGTTCTTC. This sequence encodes CASSVPRGTSGGLSSYNEQFF.

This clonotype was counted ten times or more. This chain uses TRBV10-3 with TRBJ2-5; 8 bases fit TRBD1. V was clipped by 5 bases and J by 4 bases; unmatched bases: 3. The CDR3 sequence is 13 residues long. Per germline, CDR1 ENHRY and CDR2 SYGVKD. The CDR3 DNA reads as TGTGCCATCAGTAGACAGGGGAGAGAGACCCAGTACTTC. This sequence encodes CAISRQGRETQYF.

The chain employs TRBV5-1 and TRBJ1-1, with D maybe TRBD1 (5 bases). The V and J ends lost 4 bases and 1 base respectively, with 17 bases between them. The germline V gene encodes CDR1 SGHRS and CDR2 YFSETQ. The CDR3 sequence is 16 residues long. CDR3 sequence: CASSTQPRGGNTEAFF. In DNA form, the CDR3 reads TGCGCCAGCAGCACCCAACCCCGGGGGGGGAACACTGAAGCTTTCTTT.

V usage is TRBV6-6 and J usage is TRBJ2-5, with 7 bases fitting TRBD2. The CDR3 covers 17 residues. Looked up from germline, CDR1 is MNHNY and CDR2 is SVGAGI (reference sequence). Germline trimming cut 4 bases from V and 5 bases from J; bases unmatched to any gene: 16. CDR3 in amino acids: CASSFLQGTTRAETQYF. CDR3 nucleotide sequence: TGTGCCAGCAGTTTCCTTCAAGGGACTACAAGAGCGGAGACCCAGTACTTC.

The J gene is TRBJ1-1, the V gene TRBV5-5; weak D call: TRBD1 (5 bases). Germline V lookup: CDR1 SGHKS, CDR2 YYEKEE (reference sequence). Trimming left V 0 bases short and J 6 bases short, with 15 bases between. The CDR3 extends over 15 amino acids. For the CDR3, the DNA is TGTGCCAGCAGCTTGGGCGGGGGAATTCTTGCTGAAGCTTTCTTT. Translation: CASSLGGGILAEAFF.

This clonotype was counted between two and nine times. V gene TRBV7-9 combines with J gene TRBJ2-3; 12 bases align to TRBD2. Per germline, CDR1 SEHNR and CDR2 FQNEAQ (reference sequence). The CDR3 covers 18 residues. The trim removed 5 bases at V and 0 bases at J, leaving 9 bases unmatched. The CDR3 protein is CASSTWTSGIKSTDTQYF. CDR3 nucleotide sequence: TGTGCCAGCAGCACCTGGACTAGCGGGATAAAGAGCACAGATACGCAGTATTTT.

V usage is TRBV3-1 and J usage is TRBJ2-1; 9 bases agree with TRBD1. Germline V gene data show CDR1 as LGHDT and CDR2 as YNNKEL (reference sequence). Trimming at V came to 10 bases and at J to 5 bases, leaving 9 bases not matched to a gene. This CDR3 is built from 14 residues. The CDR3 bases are TGTGCCACAAAACCGGGACAGGGAAACAATGAGCAGTTCTTC. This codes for CATKPGQGNNEQFF.

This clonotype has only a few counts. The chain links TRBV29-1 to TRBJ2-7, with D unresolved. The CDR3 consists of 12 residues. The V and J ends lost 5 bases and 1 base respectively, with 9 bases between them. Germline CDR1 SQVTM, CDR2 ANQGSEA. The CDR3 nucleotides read TGCAGCGTTTCAGGCAGATCCTACGAGCAGTACTTC. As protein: CSVSGRSYEQYF.

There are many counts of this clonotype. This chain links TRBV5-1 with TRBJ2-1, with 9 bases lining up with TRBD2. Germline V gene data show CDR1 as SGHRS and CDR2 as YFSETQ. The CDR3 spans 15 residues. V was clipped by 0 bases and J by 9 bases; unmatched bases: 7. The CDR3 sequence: CASSLAVSGSGEQFF. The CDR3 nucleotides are TGCGCCAGCAGCTTGGCCGTTAGCGGGAGTGGTGAGCAGTTCTTC.

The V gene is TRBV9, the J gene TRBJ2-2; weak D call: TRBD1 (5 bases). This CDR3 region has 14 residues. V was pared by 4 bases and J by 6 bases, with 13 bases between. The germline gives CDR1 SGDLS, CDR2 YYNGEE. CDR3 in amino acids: CASSSNRQSGELFF. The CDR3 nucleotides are TGTGCCAGCAGCTCAAACCGACAGTCCGGGGAGCTGTTTTTT.

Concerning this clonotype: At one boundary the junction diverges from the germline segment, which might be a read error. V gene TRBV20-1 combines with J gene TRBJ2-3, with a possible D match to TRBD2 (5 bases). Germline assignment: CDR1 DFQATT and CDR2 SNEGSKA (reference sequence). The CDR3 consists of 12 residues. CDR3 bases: TGCAGCTGCGGGCTAGGTGGAGATATGCAGTATTTT. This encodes CSCGLGGDMQYF.

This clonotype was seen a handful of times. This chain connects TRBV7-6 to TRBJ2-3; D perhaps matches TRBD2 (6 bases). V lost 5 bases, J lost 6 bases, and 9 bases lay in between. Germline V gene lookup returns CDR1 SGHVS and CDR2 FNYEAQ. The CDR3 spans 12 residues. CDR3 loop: CASSTTSDTQYF. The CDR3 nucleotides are TGTGCCAGCAGCACGACTAGTGATACGCAGTATTTT.

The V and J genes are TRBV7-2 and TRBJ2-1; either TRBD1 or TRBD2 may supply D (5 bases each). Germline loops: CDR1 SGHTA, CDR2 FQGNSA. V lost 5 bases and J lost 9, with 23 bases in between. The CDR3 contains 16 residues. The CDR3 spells CASSPSRDRPGREQFF. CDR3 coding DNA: TGTGCCAGCAGCCCATCTCGGGACCGACCCGGTCGTGAGCAGTTCTTC. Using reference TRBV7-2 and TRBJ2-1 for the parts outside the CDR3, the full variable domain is GAGVSQSPSNKVTEKGKDVELRCDPISGHTALYWYRQSLGQGLEFLIYFQGNSAPDKSGLPSDRFSAERTGGSVSTLTIQRTQQEDSAVYLCASSPSRDRPGREQFFGPGTRLTVL.